The 31 T cell receptor beta chains below were found in one sample sequenced in a study of blood T cell repertoires in COVID-19. Sequenced by immunoSEQ multiplex PCR; TCRdb stores in-frame clones only, minus some. Among some 200,000 clones listed, about 80% were seen once. Sequencing was done on a sample of peripheral blood. These receptors were obtained from a woman older than 75 with COVID-19, enrolled during active disease.

This clone occurred many times. The J gene is TRBJ1-6, the V gene TRBV18; weak D call: TRBD1 (5 bases). Germline CDR1 KGHSH, CDR2 LQKENI. CDR3 length equals 17 residues. V was shortened by 6 bases and J by 0 bases, with 15 bases between the two germline ends. The CDR3 DNA reads TGTGCCAGCTCGATAGGGGCAGTAAGCTCCTATAATTCACCCCTCCACTTT. It encodes CASSIGAVSSYNSPLHF.

This chain connects TRBV5-1 to TRBJ2-1, with 9 positions matching TRBD2. The germline V gene has CDR1 SGHRS and CDR2 YFSETQ. With 3 bases clipped from V and 8 bases from J, the junction kept 15 bases outside the gene matches. The CDR3 has 17 amino acids. CDR3 DNA sequence: TGCGCCAGCAGCTGGGGGGCTAGCGGGGCTCCACCGGATGAGCAGTTCTTC. Translation: CASSWGASGAPPDEQFF.

This sequence joins TRBV7-9 and TRBJ2-2; a weak D match, TRBD2 (5 bases). CDR1 is SEHNR and CDR2 is FQNEAQ in the germline V gene (reference sequence). This CDR3 contains 17 residues. Between the trimmed V and J ends, which lost 5 bases and 0 bases, there was a span of 16 bases. The CDR3 here is CASSQHGWTPNTGELFF. CDR3 nucleotides: TGTGCCAGCAGCCAACATGGTTGGACTCCGAACACCGGGGAGCTGTTTTTT.

The rearrangement uses TRBV9 and TRBJ2-3, with 7 bases aligning to TRBD2. The CDR3 is 17 residues long. The J segment lost 5 bases and the V segment lost 4 bases, leaving 16 bases of the junction unmatched. The germline CDR1 and CDR2 sequences are SGDLS and YYNGEE. CDR3 region: CASSRPLAAHLRDTQYF. CDR3 DNA: TGTGCCAGCAGCCGGCCCCTAGCGGCGCACCTCAGAGATACGCAGTATTTT.

This chain uses TRBV3-1 (or the pseudogene TRBV3-2) with TRBJ1-5, with 7 bases lining up with TRBD1. This CDR3 region has 12 residues. Germline assignment: CDR1 LGHDT and CDR2 YNNKEL (reference sequence). J gave up 16 bases and V 2 bases, and 8 bases lay outside the gene matches. The CDR3 region has the DNA TGTGCCAGCAGCCAAATGACAGGGCCACAACATTTT. Translating it yields CASSQMTGPQHF.

This clone was picked up one time. The chain carries TRBV25-1 and TRBJ1-6, with D perhaps TRBD1 (6 bases). The CDR3 spans 14 residues. Germline V gene lookup returns CDR1 MGHDK and CDR2 SYGVNS. Trimming left V 3 bases short and J 6 bases short, with 9 bases between. The CDR3 loop is CASSDDRSNSPLHF. CDR3 bases: TGTGCCAGCAGTGACGACAGGTCTAATTCACCCCTCCACTTT.

The chain carries TRBV9 and TRBJ1-6; D might be TRBD1 (6 bases). Trimming stripped 4 bases from V and 8 bases from J, with 13 bases between. This CDR3 is built from 14 residues. The germline V gene has CDR1 SGDLS and CDR2 YYNGEE. Here the CDR3 DNA reads TGTGCCAGCAGCTCAGGACAGACAGATTCACCCCTCCACTTT. Translation: CASSSGQTDSPLHF. Based on the CDR3 plus reference TRBV9 and TRBJ1-6, the full variable domain is DSGVTQTPKHLITATGQRVTLRCSPRSGDLSVYWYQQSLDQGLQFLIQYYNGEERAKGNILERFSAQQFPDLHSELNLSSLELGDSALYFCASSSGQTDSPLHFGNGTRLTVT.

In nucleotides, the CDR3 is TGTGCCAGCAGCTACAATCGACGGGGCTCCTACGAGCAGTACTTC. Translated: CASSYNRRGSYEQYF. This chain links TRBV7-2 with TRBJ2-7, with D possibly being TRBD2 (5 bases). This CDR3 region has 15 residues. Germline lookup yields CDR1 SGHTA and CDR2 FQGNSA. V dropped 4 bases and J dropped 0 bases, with 13 bases sitting between them.

This clone was seen just once. The chain combines TRBV7-9 with TRBJ2-1; D is possibly TRBD2 (6 bases). CDR3 length: 15 amino acids. V was cut by 4 bases and J by 0 bases, with 10 bases left in between. The germline V gene encodes CDR1 SEHNR and CDR2 FQNEAQ (reference sequence). CDR3 residues: CASSSHGGSYNEQFF. CDR3 nucleotides: TGTGCCAGCAGCTCCCACGGGGGCTCCTACAATGAGCAGTTCTTC.

The gene calls are TRBV28 and TRBJ1-6; D might be TRBD1 (6 bases). The CDR3 length is 14 residues. Germline values: CDR1 MDHEN, CDR2 SYDVKM. V was trimmed by 4 bases and J by 6 bases, leaving 10 bases between them. Written as DNA, the CDR3 is TGTGCCAGCAGTTATGGACAGATTAATTCACCCCTCCACTTT. Its protein product is CASSYGQINSPLHF.

The CDR3 DNA is TGTGCCAGCAGTGGGAGGGGACATGGCTACACCTTC. This sequence encodes CASSGRGHGYTF. V and J are TRBV25-1 and TRBJ1-2, with a tentative D call TRBD1 (5 bases). This CDR3 region has 12 residues. From germline, CDR1 is MGHDK and CDR2 SYGVNS. V was pared by 4 bases and J by 6 bases, with 9 bases between.

V gene TRBV18 combines with J gene TRBJ2-7; 9 nucleotides align to TRBD2. Germline V CDR1 and CDR2: KGHSH, LQKENI. V shed 3 bases, J shed 0 bases, and the junction held 6 bases outside the gene matches. The CDR3 extends over 16 amino acids. Here the CDR3 reads CASSPLAGVSSYEQYF. The CDR3 DNA reads as TGTGCCAGCTCACCCTTAGCGGGAGTTAGCTCCTACGAGCAGTACTTC.

The V gene is TRBV12-3 or TRBV12-4, the J gene TRBJ2-7; D possibly corresponds to TRBD1 (6 bases). The length of the CDR3 is 12 residues. V dropped 4 bases and J dropped 4 bases, with 8 bases sitting between them. Here the CDR3 reads CASSYRGYEQYF. The CDR3, as DNA: TGTGCCAGCAGTTATAGGGGGTACGAGCAGTACTTC.

The chain employs TRBV5-1 and TRBJ1-2; D not certain. V gave up 0 bases and J gave up 0 bases, with 9 bases separating them. The CDR3 covers 15 residues. In germline, CDR1 is SGHRS, CDR2 YFSETQ. Written as DNA, the CDR3 is TGCGCCAGCAGCTTGGTGGCAGGTTCTAACTATGGCTACACCTTC. The encoded protein is CASSLVAGSNYGYTF. The full variable domain, in which reference TRBV5-1 and TRBJ1-2 provide the parts outside the CDR3, is KAGVTQTPRYLIKTRGQQVTLSCSPISGHRSVSWYQQTPGQGLQFLFEYFSETQRNKGNFPGRFSGRQFSNSRSEMNVSTLELGDSALYLCASSLVAGSNYGYTFGSGTRLTVV.

V is TRBV6-1 and J is TRBJ1-4; a possible D gene is TRBD1 (6 bases). V dropped 3 bases and J dropped 5 bases, with 10 bases sitting between them. The CDR3 runs 14 residues. The germline gives CDR1 MNHNS, CDR2 SASEGT. CDR3 region: CASSEDRVNEKLFF. Written as DNA, the CDR3 is TGTGCCAGCAGTGAGGACAGAGTGAATGAAAAACTGTTTTTT.

The gene calls are TRBV24-1 and TRBJ2-5; 7 bases fit TRBD2. Trimming removed 3 bases from V and 5 bases from J; junction bases left unmatched: 17. The CDR3 has 18 residues. CDR1 and CDR2 (germline): KGHDR, SFDVKD. In DNA form, the CDR3 reads TGTGCCACCAGTGATCCCGGGGGGTCGGCAACGGACGGGGAGACCCAGTACTTC. Protein sequence: CATSDPGGSATDGETQYF.

This clone has more than one count but fewer than ten. The chain's CDR3 is CASRERLGGAEEKLFF. CDR3 in DNA: TGTGCCAGCAGGGAAAGACTAGGGGGCGCGGAAGAAAAACTGTTTTTT. The chain couples TRBV27 to TRBJ1-4; 7 positions match TRBD1. Germline lookup yields CDR1 MNHEY and CDR2 SMNVEV (reference sequence). The CDR3 totals 16 residues. Trimming cost V 6 bases and J 8 bases; bases outside gene matches: 15.

The chain uses TRBV2 and TRBJ2-2, with 9 bases aligning to TRBD1. CDR1 SNHLY and CDR2 FYNNEI come from the germline V gene. This CDR3 has 16 amino acids. With V trimmed by 1 base and J by 7 bases, 7 bases remained unmatched. The CDR3 spells CASSEERTGAGGELFF. Here the CDR3 DNA reads TGTGCCAGCAGTGAAGAAAGGACAGGGGCTGGCGGGGAGCTGTTTTTT.

Note on this clone: A single base separates this from a much larger clone, so it may be a read error. The CDR3 region is CASSVRDRGGYGYTF. CDR3 nucleotide sequence: TGTGCCAGCAGTGTCCGGGACAGGGGAGGCTATGGCTACACCTTC. The chain joins TRBV2 to TRBJ1-2; 10 nucleotides match TRBD1. V was clipped by 4 bases and J by 4 bases; unmatched bases: 6. The CDR3 is 15 amino acids. Germline V lookup: CDR1 SNHLY, CDR2 FYNNEI. Looking up the rest from reference TRBV2 and TRBJ1-2 gives the full variable domain: EPEVTQTPSHQVTQMGQEVILRCVPISNHLYFYWYRQILGQKVEFLVSFYNNEISEKSEIFDDQFSVERPDGSNFTLKIRSTKLEDSAMYFCASSVRDRGGYGYTFGSGTRLTVV.

The sample holds a few counts of this clone. The genes are TRBV3-1 (or the pseudogene TRBV3-2) and TRBJ2-3; D is perhaps TRBD2 (5 bases). CDR1 is LGHDT and CDR2 is YNNKEL in the germline V gene (reference sequence). V dropped 2 bases and J dropped 4 bases, with 7 bases sitting between them. This CDR3 contains 13 residues. CDR3 amino acids: CASSQRRADTQYF. CDR3 nucleotides: TGTGCCAGCAGCCAACGGCGGGCAGATACGCAGTATTTT.

The J gene is TRBJ1-1, the V gene TRBV10-3; the D is unclear. CDR3 length: 14 amino acids. Germline lookup yields CDR1 ENHRY and CDR2 SYGVKD. Trimming cost V 0 bases and J 1 base, with 6 bases left between them. The CDR3 reads CAISESQANTEAFF. The CDR3 coding sequence is TGTGCCATCAGTGAGTCTCAGGCGAACACTGAAGCTTTCTTT.

J is TRBJ2-5 and V is TRBV14, with TRBD2 matching 11 bases. CDR1 is SGHDN and CDR2 is FVKESK in the germline V gene. The CDR3 runs 16 residues. Trimming at V came to 5 bases and at J to 5 bases, leaving 10 bases not matched to a gene. This CDR3 is CASSYRRLAGMETQYF. Here the CDR3 DNA reads TGTGCCAGCAGCTATCGGAGACTAGCGGGGATGGAGACCCAGTACTTC.

The chain couples TRBV16 to TRBJ2-7, with TRBD2 matching over 10 bases. V shed 4 bases, J shed 4 bases, and the junction held 4 bases outside the gene matches. Germline CDR1 is KGHSY and CDR2 is FQNENV. The CDR3 is made up of 14 amino acids. The CDR3 nucleotides are TGTGCCAGCAGCCCTGAGCGGGAGGGGTACGAGCAGTACTTC. This codes for CASSPEREGYEQYF. Supplemented by reference TRBV16 and TRBJ2-7, the full variable domain reads GEEVAQTPKHLVRGEGQKAKLYCAPIKGHSYVFWYQQVLKNEFKFLISFQNENVFDETGMPKERFSAKCLPNSPCSLEIQATKLEDSAVYFCASSPEREGYEQYFGPGTRLTVT.

In its sample, this clone was seen a few times. The chain carries TRBV27 and TRBJ1-6, with a tentative D call TRBD1 (5 bases). Between the trimmed V and J ends, which lost 5 bases and 8 bases, there was a span of 16 bases. The length of the CDR3 is 15 residues. Per the germline V gene, CDR1 is MNHEY and CDR2 is SMNVEV (reference sequence). CDR3: CASSLRPKGDSPLHF. CDR3 bases: TGTGCCAGCAGTCTTAGGCCCAAAGGGGATTCACCCCTCCACTTT.

The gene calls are TRBV5-1 and TRBJ2-7; weak D call: TRBD2 (7 bases). Trimming took off 4 bases at V and 2 bases at J, with 16 bases between the two ends. Looked up from germline, CDR1 is SGHRS and CDR2 is YFSETQ. The CDR3 is made up of 15 amino acids. The CDR3 DNA reads as TGCGCCAGCAGCGCGGATCTCGGGGGGCCCTACGAGCAGTACTTC. Encoded protein: CASSADLGGPYEQYF.

The chain has TRBV3-1 (or the pseudogene TRBV3-2) and TRBJ2-3; maybe TRBD2 (6 bases). Per germline, CDR1 LGHDT and CDR2 YNNKEL (reference sequence). V lost 3 bases to trimming and J lost 0 bases, with 19 bases between them. The CDR3 spans 18 residues. This CDR3 is CASSQGLSGVTSTDTQYF. Written as DNA, the CDR3 is TGTGCCAGCAGCCAGGGCCTTAGCGGAGTCACTAGCACAGATACGCAGTATTTT.

The gene calls are TRBV21-1 and TRBJ1-4. TRBV21-1 is tagged as a pseudogene. The CDR3 contains 12 residues. The chain's CDR3 is CAIPVEEEKLFF. The CDR3 nucleotides read TGTGCCATACCCGTCGAGGAGGAAAAACTGTTTTTT.

The chain combines TRBV6-4 with TRBJ1-2; TRBD1 agrees at 8 bases. CDR1 is MRHNA and CDR2 is SNTAGT in the germline V gene. The CDR3 contains 13 residues. Germline trimming cut 4 bases from V and 7 bases from J; bases unmatched to any gene: 5. The CDR3 spells CASSAETGVGYTF. The CDR3 nucleotides are TGTGCCAGCAGTGCTGAGACAGGGGTTGGCTACACCTTC.

This chain uses TRBV4-1 with TRBJ1-6, with 9 bases identical to TRBD1. The CDR3 extends over 16 amino acids. J was trimmed by 7 bases and V by 0 bases; bases with no gene match: 4. Germline V lookup: CDR1 MGHRA, CDR2 YSYEKL. CDR3 sequence (DNA): TGCGCCAGCAGCCAAGAGGGGACAGGGACCAATTCACCCCTCCACTTT. Protein product: CASSQEGTGTNSPLHF.

This rearrangement joins TRBV19 to TRBJ2-5; D is uncertain. CDR1 is LNHDA and CDR2 is SQIVND in the germline V gene (reference sequence). V was clipped by 3 bases and J by 0 bases, with 14 bases between them. The CDR3 covers 16 residues. In DNA, the CDR3 is TGTGCCAGTAGTATTAGATTACGCCGTGACCAAGAGACCCAGTACTTC. Protein product: CASSIRLRRDQETQYF. Looking up the rest from reference TRBV19 and TRBJ2-5 gives the full variable domain: DGGITQSPKYLFRKEGQNVTLSCEQNLNHDAMYWYRQDPGQGLRLIYYSQIVNDFQKGDIAEGYSVSREKKESFPLTVTSAQKNPTAFYLCASSIRLRRDQETQYFGPGTRLLVL.

In nucleotides, the CDR3 is TGCGCCAGCAGCATGACAGGGCTTCGTGAAAAACTGTTTTTT. Its protein is CASSMTGLREKLFF. This chain links TRBV5-1 with TRBJ1-4; 7 bases agree with TRBD1. Unmatched junction bases numbered 7, after V lost 4 bases and J lost 7 bases. Germline V gene data show CDR1 as SGHRS and CDR2 as YFSETQ. The CDR3 has 14 amino acids.